These T cell receptor beta chains were read from a single sample in a study of blood T cell repertoires in COVID-19. The data were produced by immunoSEQ multiplex PCR, yet TCRdb's version contains in-frame clones alone and is incomplete. There are over 55,000 clones in the sample; more than 85% occur only once, and under 2.5% lies in the top ten. Input material: peripheral blood. The receptors were gathered from a man aged 55 to 70 with acute or convalescent COVID-19. The conserved cysteine and the conserved F or W are not part of the CDR3 here.

V	J	CDR3
TRBV28	TRBJ1-5	ASTQPGNNQPQH
TRBV5-1	TRBJ1-2	ASAGTGTNYGYT
TRBV10-3	TRBJ2-5	AISDRDRGLGETQY
TRBV5-5	TRBJ1-1	ASTFGASRADTEAF
TRBV2	TRBJ1-2	ASSEGAGGGGYT
TRBV4-2	TRBJ2-4	ASSTHRRGAGNIQY
TRBV7-2	TRBJ2-1	ASSLYSSGSSYNEQF
TRBV7-3	TRBJ2-5	ASSRQGGETQY
TRBV28	TRBJ2-3	ASSPGGAPDTDTQY
TRBV9	TRBJ1-4	ASSVKDRGHEKLF
TRBV30	TRBJ2-3	AWGRLAGLSTDTQY
TRBV5-1	TRBJ2-4	ASSPGGAKNIQY
TRBV30	TRBJ1-4	ASSGGTNEKLF
TRBV27	TRBJ2-7	ASSIPVNYEQY
TRBV9	TRBJ1-6	ASRRTGGSPLH
TRBV27	TRBJ2-3	ASRLAASTDTQY
TRBV9	TRBJ2-1	ASSRTSGESYNEQF
TRBV7-8	TRBJ2-3	ASINAGDTDTQY
TRBV5-1	TRBJ2-7	ASSINRFSYEQY
TRBV25-1	TRBJ2-7	ASSDPRRASSYEQY
TRBV18	TRBJ2-6	ASSQTHRAGGANVLT
TRBV29-1	TRBJ1-4	SAIGQPSTNEKLF
TRBV3-1/TRBV3-2	TRBJ2-7	ASSQGCLGGVSYEQY
TRBV6-5	TRBJ1-1	ASIRPGRGTEAF
TRBV15	TRBJ2-5	ATSRELAGGGGETQY
TRBV5-1	TRBJ1-2	ASSFVNQGANYGYT
TRBV24-1	TRBJ2-2	ATSDDRRGMAGELF
TRBV6-2/TRBV6-3	TRBJ1-2	ASSYSEGNGYT
TRBV4-3	TRBJ2-3	ASSQREAASTDTQY
TRBV27	TRBJ2-3	ASIGSTDTQY
TRBV11-3	TRBJ1-6	ASSFEEAPLH